These 5 T cell receptor beta chains share one sample of origin, sequenced in a study of PD-1 blockade in classical Hodgkin lymphoma. Time point given: newly diagnosed, previously untreated cHL patient sample. Profiled with immunoSEQ multiplex PCR; TCRdb holds only in-frame clones, not every one. The sample comprises fewer than 40,000 clones, around 94% of which are singletons, and roughly 2.5% rests with the top ten. Material for sequencing was peripheral blood mononuclear cells (PBMCs). The receptors come from a human donor with classical Hodgkin lymphoma.

The chain combines TRBV18 with TRBJ2-7; 9 bases align to TRBD1. Trimming cost V 4 bases and J 4 bases; bases outside gene matches: 8. The CDR3 contains 15 residues. CDR1 and CDR2 from the germline V gene are KGHSH and LQKENI. Here the CDR3 reads CASSRSGQGEYEQYF. Here the CDR3 DNA reads TGTGCCAGCTCACGCTCGGGACAGGGCGAGTACGAGCAGTACTTC. Full variable domain (remainder filled in from reference TRBV18 and TRBJ2-7): NAGVMQNPRHLVRRRGQEARLRCSPMKGHSHVYWYRQLPEEGLKFMVYLQKENIIDESGMPKERFSAEFPKEGPSILRIQQVVRGDSAAYFCASSRSGQGEYEQYFGPGTRLTVT.

The chain employs TRBV5-4 and TRBJ1-1; D unclear. Per germline, CDR1 SGHNT and CDR2 YYREEE (reference sequence). V shed 4 bases and J shed 4 bases, with 8 bases lying between them. The CDR3 totals 12 residues. In DNA form, the CDR3 reads TGTGCCAGCAGCGCGCGAGGCACTGAAGCTTTCTTT. Translation gives CASSARGTEAFF.

This chain uses TRBV6-5 with TRBJ2-2, with D possibly called TRBD1 or TRBD2 (5 bases each). The CDR3 is made up of 14 amino acids. The V end lost 5 bases, the J end lost 7 bases, and 14 bases lay between the germline ends. Germline V gives CDR1 MNHEY, CDR2 SVGAGI. This CDR3 reads CASSKLGAGGELFF. CDR3 nucleotide sequence: TGTGCCAGCAGTAAACTAGGGGCCGGCGGGGAGCTGTTTTTT.

CDR3 amino acids: CASSQAGSNTGELFF. The CDR3 DNA is TGTGCCAGCAGCCAAGCGGGATCGAACACCGGGGAGCTGTTTTTT. The gene calls are TRBV7-7 and TRBJ2-2; TRBD2 aligns across 7 bases. The CDR3 spans 15 residues. Per the germline V gene, CDR1 is SSHAT and CDR2 is FNYEAQ (reference sequence). V lost 5 bases, J lost 0 bases, and 3 bases stayed unmatched.

The chain recombines TRBV5-1 with TRBJ1-4; 8 bases fit TRBD1. The CDR3 sequence is 14 residues long. Trimming removed 7 bases from V and 3 bases from J; junction bases left unmatched: 5. Germline-derived CDR1 and CDR2 are SGHRS and YFSETQ. DNA for the CDR3: TGCGCCAGCGCCCAGGGGGCAGCTAATGAAAAACTGTTTTTT. Translation gives CASAQGAANEKLFF.